A selection of T cell receptor beta chains follows, all from one sample in a study of T cell changes during pregnancy in multiple sclerosis. Here immunoSEQ multiplex PCR was the method, and the copy in TCRdb shows in-frame clones only, minus some. The table records 90,000 to 100,000 clones, about 91% of them present only once. The material was peripheral blood, obtained after pregnancy. These receptors all stem from a female donor in good health, enrolled as a control in a pregnancy study. The CDR3 runs from the conserved cysteine through the conserved F or W. A D gene is named only where the DNA matches it firmly. The size of a clone is reported for some rows only, either as once, few or many, or as a class for expanded clones.

size	V	J	length	D	DNA	CDR3
once	TRBV11-2	TRBJ2-5	15	TRBD2	TGTGCCAGCAGCTCTAATAGCGGGTCTTCTGGGACCCAGTACTTC	CASSSNSGSSGTQYF
NA	TRBV7-9	TRBJ2-1	15	NA	TGTGCCAGCAGCTTAGCCCCGAGCTCCTACAATGAGCAGTTCTTC	CASSLAPSSYNEQFF
NA	TRBV29-1	TRBJ2-2	12	NA	TGCAGCGGTCTACCGAGCACCGGGGAGCTGTTTTTT	CSGLPSTGELFF
NA	TRBV10-3	TRBJ1-2	12	NA	TGTGCCTCAAAAGGGGGGGACTATGGCTACACCTTC	CASKGGDYGYTF
NA	TRBV4-1	TRBJ2-3	13	TRBD2	TGCGCCAGCAGCCACCAGACTAGCGATACGCAGTATTTT	CASSHQTSDTQYF
NA	TRBV19	TRBJ1-5	16	TRBD1	TGTGCCAGTAGCCCAGGGGGCGATTATAGCAATCAGCCCCAGCATTTT	CASSPGGDYSNQPQHF
NA	TRBV6-1	TRBJ1-2	15	TRBD1	TGTGCCAGCAGGGACAGGGGGCTCCTTAACTATGGCTACACCTTC	CASRDRGLLNYGYTF
NA	TRBV6-5	TRBJ1-2	14	NA	TGTGCCAGCAGTTACTCCGGGGGGCTGAGTGGCTACACCTTC	CASSYSGGLSGYTF
NA	TRBV7-2	TRBJ2-3	13	NA	TGTGCCAGCAGCCGGACAAACACAGATACGCAGTATTTT	CASSRTNTDTQYF
NA	TRBV5-5	TRBJ1-5	15	NA	TGTGCCAGCAGCCGGGGGAACAGTCTCAATCAGCCCCAGCATTTT	CASSRGNSLNQPQHF
NA	TRBV5-1	TRBJ1-5	15	TRBD1	TGCGCCAGCAGCCCACAGGGGGAGATTAATCAGCCCCAGCATTTT	CASSPQGEINQPQHF